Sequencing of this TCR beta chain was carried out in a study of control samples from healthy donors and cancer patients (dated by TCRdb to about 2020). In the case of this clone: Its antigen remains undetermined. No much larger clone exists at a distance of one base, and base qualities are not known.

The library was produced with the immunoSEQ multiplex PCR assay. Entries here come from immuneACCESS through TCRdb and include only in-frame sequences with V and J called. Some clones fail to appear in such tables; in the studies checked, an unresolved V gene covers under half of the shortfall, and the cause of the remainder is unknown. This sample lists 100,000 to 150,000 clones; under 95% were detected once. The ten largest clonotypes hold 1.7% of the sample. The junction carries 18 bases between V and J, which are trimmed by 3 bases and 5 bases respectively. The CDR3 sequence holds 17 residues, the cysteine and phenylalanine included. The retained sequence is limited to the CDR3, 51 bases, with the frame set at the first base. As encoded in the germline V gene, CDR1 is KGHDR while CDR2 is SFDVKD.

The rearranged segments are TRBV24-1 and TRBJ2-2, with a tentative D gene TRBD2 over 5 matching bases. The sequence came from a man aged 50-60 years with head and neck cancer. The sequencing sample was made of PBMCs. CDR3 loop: CATSDPLTGTGTGELFF. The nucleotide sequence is TGTGCCACCAGTGATCCCTTGACGGGTACGGGGACCGGGGAGCTGTTTTTT.